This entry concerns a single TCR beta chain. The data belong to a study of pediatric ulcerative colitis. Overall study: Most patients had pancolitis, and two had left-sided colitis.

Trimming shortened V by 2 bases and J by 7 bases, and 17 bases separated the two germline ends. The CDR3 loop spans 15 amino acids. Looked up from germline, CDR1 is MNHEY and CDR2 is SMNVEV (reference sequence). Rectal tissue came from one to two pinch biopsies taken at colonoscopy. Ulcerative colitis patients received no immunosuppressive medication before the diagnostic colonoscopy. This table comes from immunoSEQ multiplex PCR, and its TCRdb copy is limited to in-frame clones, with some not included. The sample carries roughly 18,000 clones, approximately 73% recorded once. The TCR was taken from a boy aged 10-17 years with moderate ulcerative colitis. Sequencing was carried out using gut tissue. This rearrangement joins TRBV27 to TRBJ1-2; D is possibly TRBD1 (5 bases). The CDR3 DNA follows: TGTGCCAGCAGTTTAATAGGGGCAAGGGAGGGTGGCTACACCTTC. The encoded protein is CASSLIGAREGGYTF.